The 21 T cell receptor beta chains listed next were all sequenced from one sample in a study of T cell responses to AZD1222 COVID-19 vaccine. Only in-frame clones appear in the TCRdb table, and some are missing; sequencing was by immunoSEQ multiplex PCR. The table includes under 90,000 clones, approximately 85% detected once. The source was peripheral blood, collected 28 days after the second AZD1222 dose. The receptors here all came from an adult who received the AZD1222 COVID-19 vaccine.

This chain links TRBV19 with TRBJ2-1, with a tentative D call TRBD1 (6 bases). CDR3 length: 17 amino acids. The ends were cut back, 5 bases at V and 0 bases at J, with 17 bases in the middle. Germline CDR1 LNHDA, CDR2 SQIVND (reference sequence). This CDR3 reads CASSHVGHRSSYNEQFF. In DNA, the CDR3 is TGTGCCAGTAGTCATGTGGGACATCGGAGCTCCTACAATGAGCAGTTCTTC.

V gene TRBV3-1 (or the pseudogene TRBV3-2) combines with J gene TRBJ2-1, with D perhaps TRBD2 (5 bases). V was clipped by 0 bases and J by 3 bases, with 15 bases between them. Germline-derived CDR1 and CDR2 are LGHDT and YNNKEL (reference sequence). CDR3 length equals 17 residues. The CDR3 loop is CASSQERGLDYYNEQFF. Here the CDR3 DNA reads TGTGCCAGCAGCCAAGAACGAGGGTTAGACTACTACAATGAGCAGTTCTTC.

V is TRBV7-9 and J is TRBJ1-4, with D unclear. V dropped 2 bases and J dropped 1 base, with 5 bases sitting between them. The CDR3 spans 14 residues. CDR1 and CDR2 from the germline V gene are SEHNR and FQNEAQ (reference sequence). CDR3 coding DNA: TGTGCCAGCAGCTTAAAGGGAACTAATGAAAAACTGTTTTTT. The encoded protein is CASSLKGTNEKLFF.

This chain connects TRBV7-9 to TRBJ1-1, with D possibly being TRBD1 (5 bases). Germline-derived CDR1 and CDR2 are SEHNR and FQNEAQ (reference sequence). The CDR3 length is 14 residues. Trimming pared 5 bases from V and 4 bases from J, leaving 14 bases between. CDR3 sequence reads: CASSLEAGGTEAFF. The DNA for the CDR3 is TGTGCCAGCAGCCTCGAGGCGGGGGGCACTGAAGCTTTCTTT.

V usage is TRBV6-5 and J usage is TRBJ1-5; D gene ambiguous. The germline CDR1 and CDR2 sequences are MNHEY and SVGAGI. The germline V and J ends were trimmed by 0 bases and 2 bases, with 8 bases remaining between them. This CDR3 comprises 15 residues. CDR3 sequence (DNA): TGTGCCAGCAGTTACTCGTCTGGGGGCAATCAGCCCCAGCATTTT. Protein product: CASSYSSGGNQPQHF.

V and J are TRBV6-5 and TRBJ2-2; D is ambiguous. CDR3 size: 14 residues. CDR1 and CDR2 (germline): MNHEY, SVGAGI. V lost 6 bases and J lost 1, with 9 bases in between. In DNA, the CDR3 is TGTGCCAGCAGGCGGTGGGAGAACACCGGGGAGCTGTTTTTT. Encoded protein: CASRRWENTGELFF.

The V call is TRBV19, the J call TRBJ1-5; D remains ambiguous. This CDR3 has 14 residues. V shed 1 base and J shed 5 bases, with 9 bases lying between them. Germline CDR1 reads LNHDA; CDR2 reads SQIVND (reference sequence). The CDR3 DNA reads TGTGCCAGTAGTATAGGAGGGTTCGATCAGCCCCAGCATTTT. This encodes CASSIGGFDQPQHF.

The V gene is TRBV28, the J gene TRBJ1-2, with 10 nucleotides matching TRBD1. The V and J ends lost 7 bases and 3 bases, in that order; junction bases with no gene match: 11. Germline V lookup: CDR1 MDHEN, CDR2 SYDVKM. This CDR3 spans 16 amino acids. DNA of the CDR3: TGTGCCAGCAATAGAATGCCCGGGACAGGGGACTATGGCTACACCTTC. Its protein is CASNRMPGTGDYGYTF.

The chain employs TRBV10-1 and TRBJ1-2; possible D gene TRBD1, 6 bases. Per germline, CDR1 WNHNN and CDR2 SYGVQD (reference sequence). Trimming shortened V by 3 bases and J by 3 bases, and 17 bases separated the two germline ends. The CDR3 has 16 amino acids. The DNA of the CDR3 is TGCGCCAGCAGTGATACAGGGAACCCGCGACACTATGGCTACACCTTC. This encodes CASSDTGNPRHYGYTF.

Here the CDR3 DNA reads TGTGCCAGCAGTTTATTGTTAGGGGGCAATCAGCCCCAGCATTTT. Translated: CASSLLLGGNQPQHF. The chain carries TRBV28 and TRBJ1-5; tentatively, D is TRBD1 (5 bases). Germline lookup yields CDR1 MDHEN and CDR2 SYDVKM. This CDR3 spans 15 amino acids. V was trimmed by 1 base and J by 2 bases, leaving 9 bases between them.

The chain recombines TRBV5-1 with TRBJ1-1; D gene unclear. The CDR3 loop spans 13 amino acids. Germline values: CDR1 SGHRS, CDR2 YFSETQ. Between the trimmed V and J ends, which lost 5 bases and 0 bases, there was a span of 8 bases. The CDR3 is CASRREVNTEAFF. DNA for the CDR3: TGCGCCAGCAGGCGGGAGGTGAACACTGAAGCTTTCTTT.

This chain connects TRBV11-2 to TRBJ2-4, with unresolved D. V shed 7 bases and J shed 6 bases, with 19 bases lying between them. In germline, CDR1 is SGHAT, CDR2 FQNNGV. This CDR3 comprises 15 residues. The CDR3 coding sequence is TGTGCCAGCACCTTGGGCCCGGGTGAAGTAAACATTCAGTACTTC. It codes for CASTLGPGEVNIQYF.

This chain's CDR3 is CAISENRGETQYF. The CDR3 DNA sequence: TGTGCCATCAGTGAGAACAGGGGAGAGACCCAGTACTTC. V and J are TRBV10-3 and TRBJ2-5; TRBD1 matches at 7 bases. With V trimmed by 2 bases and J by 4 bases, 1 base remained unmatched. Germline V lookup: CDR1 ENHRY, CDR2 SYGVKD. The CDR3 covers 13 residues.

The chain employs TRBV7-9 and TRBJ2-7; 8 bases align to TRBD2. The CDR3 runs 14 residues. The germline V gene encodes CDR1 SEHNR and CDR2 FQNEAQ (reference sequence). V shed 0 bases and J 4 bases; nucleotides not matched to a gene: 2. The DNA for the CDR3 is TGTGCCAGCAGCTTAGCAACTAGCGGTTACGAGCAGTACTTC. Its translation: CASSLATSGYEQYF.

The rearrangement links TRBV11-2 to TRBJ1-4; D gene uncertain. The length of the CDR3 is 16 residues. Trimming shortened V by 0 bases and J by 0 bases, and 8 bases separated the two germline ends. Germline V CDR1 and CDR2: SGHAT, FQNNGV. This CDR3 is CASSLEAFATNEKLFF. The DNA for the CDR3 is TGTGCCAGCAGCTTAGAGGCCTTTGCAACTAATGAAAAACTGTTTTTT.

This clone is termed medium-sized. The chain is built from TRBV2 and TRBJ1-1, with TRBD1 as a possible D gene (5 bases). There are 14 residues in the CDR3. The V end was cut by 6 bases, the J end by 1 base, with 12 bases between. Germline assignment: CDR1 SNHLY and CDR2 FYNNEI. CDR3 in amino acids: CASRNDRKNTEAFF. CDR3 in DNA: TGTGCCAGCAGAAACGACAGAAAGAACACTGAAGCTTTCTTT.

V is TRBV7-9 and J is TRBJ1-6; the match to TRBD1 covers 9 bases. Germline CDR1 and CDR2: SEHNR and FQNEAQ (reference sequence). The CDR3 consists of 17 residues. V was pared by 4 bases and J by 3 bases, with 7 bases of the junction left unmatched. Written as DNA, the CDR3 is TGTGCCAGCAGCTCCGGGACAGGGCTACTCTATAATTCACCCCTCCACTTT. Encoded protein: CASSSGTGLLYNSPLHF.

The chain couples TRBV20-1 to TRBJ2-7, with a tentative D call TRBD1 (6 bases). CDR1 DFQATT and CDR2 SNEGSKA come from the germline V gene (reference sequence). Trimming cost V 3 bases and J 4 bases, with 10 bases left between them. This CDR3 region has 12 residues. CDR3 residues: CSASGQGYEQYF. The CDR3 DNA follows: TGCAGTGCTAGTGGGCAGGGGTACGAGCAGTACTTC.

This clone is classed as medium-sized. The rearrangement uses TRBV14 and TRBJ2-1; 9 nucleotides match TRBD2. The germline CDR1 and CDR2 sequences are SGHDN and FVKESK. This CDR3 has 16 residues. The V and J ends lost 0 bases and 7 bases, in that order; junction bases with no gene match: 7. The CDR3 sequence is CASSQDRLAGKNEQFF. The CDR3 DNA reads as TGTGCCAGCAGCCAAGATCGGCTAGCGGGGAAAAATGAGCAGTTCTTC.

This chain joins TRBV4-1 and TRBJ2-3; TRBD2 aligns across 16 bases. In germline, CDR1 is MGHRA, CDR2 YSYEKL. The CDR3 length is 20 residues. V gave up 0 bases and J gave up 5 bases; unmatched junction bases: 11. The CDR3 loop is CASSQEAGTSGGVPIDTQYF. CDR3 bases: TGCGCCAGCAGCCAAGAAGCCGGGACTAGCGGGGGGGTGCCTATAGATACGCAGTATTTT.

The chain is built from TRBV28 and TRBJ1-5; the D is unclear. Trimming left V 4 bases short and J 4 bases short, with 5 bases between. The germline V gene has CDR1 MDHEN and CDR2 SYDVKM. CDR3 size: 12 residues. CDR3 sequence reads: CASSSPNQPQHF. The DNA of the CDR3 is TGTGCCAGCAGTTCACCTAATCAGCCCCAGCATTTT.